A single sample gave rise to the 11 T cell receptor beta chains below, sequenced in a study of T-cell memory formation after mild COVID-19. One entry per CDR3 protein results from TCRdb running MiXCR on the 5' RACE reads. The repertoire consists of about 190,000 distinct CDR3 sequences, with about 17% occurring once and the leading ten covering about 2.4%. Sequencing was carried out using PBMCs or a T cell subset sorted from them (not recorded which). The receptors shown here come from an adult woman who had mild COVID-19 (a few samples of this study predate the infection). Cell type and time point are not known.

This clonotype has a count of ten or more. The V call is TRBV6-6, the J call TRBJ2-3, with D possibly being TRBD2 (5 bases). The V end lost 8 bases, the J end lost 1 base, and 22 bases lay between the germline ends. This CDR3 is built from 17 residues. CDR1 is MNHNY, CDR2 SVGAGI, per germline (reference sequence). CDR3: CASRPGFRGMGTDTQYF. As DNA, the CDR3 is TGTGCCAGCCGCCCGGGGTTCCGAGGTATGGGCACAGATACGCAGTATTTT.

The chain carries TRBV18 and TRBJ1-5; no firm D call. V was trimmed by 6 bases and J by 4 bases, leaving 19 bases between them. CDR3 length equals 16 residues. The germline V gene encodes CDR1 KGHSH and CDR2 LQKENI. CDR3: CASSSNPPGRNQPQHF. CDR3 nucleotide sequence: TGTGCCAGCTCCTCAAACCCTCCAGGCCGGAATCAGCCCCAGCATTTT.

This clonotype was counted a few times. The CDR3 loop is CASSPQGAGGDTQYF. Here the CDR3 DNA reads TGTGCCAGCTCACCACAGGGGGCAGGTGGAGATACGCAGTATTTT. The chain has TRBV18 and TRBJ2-3, with 7 bases that match TRBD1. The CDR3 loop spans 15 amino acids. Trimming cost V 1 base and J 5 bases; bases outside gene matches: 6. The germline V gene encodes CDR1 KGHSH and CDR2 LQKENI.

With regard to this clonotype: One end of the junction does not line up with germline, which may come from a read error. This chain uses TRBV5-5 with TRBJ2-7, with a possible D match to TRBD2 (5 bases). The germline V gene encodes CDR1 SGHKS and CDR2 YYEKEE (reference sequence). The length of the CDR3 is 12 residues. The CDR3 DNA sequence: TGTGCCAGCAGCTTCCGACCCGTTGAGGGAAACTTC. Amino acids: CASSFRPVEGNF. The full variable domain, its missing parts supplied by reference TRBV5-5 and TRBJ2-7, is DAGVTQSPTHLIKTRGQQVTLRCSPISGHKSVSWYQQVLGQGPQFIFQYYEKEERGRGNFPDRFSARQFPNYSSELNVNALLLGDSALYLCASSFRPVEGNFGPGTRLTVT.

In this sample, this clonotype turned up a few times. The V call is TRBV5-8, the J call TRBJ2-1; D may be TRBD2 (5 bases). Germline V gives CDR1 SGHTS, CDR2 YDEGEE. The CDR3 spans 14 residues. The ends were cut back, 6 bases at V and 2 bases at J, with 12 bases in the middle. CDR3 residues: CASTNGLAYNEQFF. In DNA, the CDR3 is TGTGCCAGCACGAACGGACTCGCCTACAATGAGCAGTTCTTC.

In this sample, this clonotype turned up a few times. The rearrangement links TRBV21-1 to TRBJ2-7. TRBV21-1 is noted as a pseudogene. This CDR3 has 11 residues. The CDR3 here is CASSKVHEQYF. The DNA of the CDR3 is TGTGCCAGCAGCAAAGTCCACGAGCAGTACTTC.

The chain uses TRBV7-9 and TRBJ2-3; TRBD2 agrees at 8 bases. The J segment lost 0 bases and the V segment lost 4 bases, leaving 12 bases of the junction unmatched. Germline V gene sequence: CDR1 SEHNR, CDR2 FQNEAQ (reference sequence). CDR3 size: 18 residues. This CDR3 reads CASSYPDWLAGSTDTQYF. In nucleotides, the CDR3 is TGTGCCAGCAGCTACCCGGACTGGCTAGCGGGCAGCACAGATACGCAGTATTTT. Filled out from reference TRBV7-9 and TRBJ2-3, the complete variable domain reads DTGVSQNPRHKITKRGQNVTFRCDPISEHNRLYWYRQTLGQGPEFLTYFQNEAQLEKSRLLSDRFSAERPKGSFSTLEIQRTEQGDSAMYLCASSYPDWLAGSTDTQYFGPGTRLTVL.

This clonotype appeared a few times. The chain couples TRBV6-4 to TRBJ2-1, with 7 bases matching TRBD2. The length of the CDR3 is 14 residues. Germline CDR1 and CDR2: MRHNA and SNTAGT. The V and J ends lost 0 bases and 6 bases, in that order; junction bases with no gene match: 2. The CDR3 nucleotides read TGTGCCAGCAGTGACTCTCCGGGGGGCAATGAGCAGTTCTTC. As protein: CASSDSPGGNEQFF.

This clonotype came up many times. The V call is TRBV5-5, the J call TRBJ2-7; 8 positions match TRBD2. Losses at the gene ends were 6 bases for V and 7 bases for J; bases not matched to a gene: 9. The CDR3 runs to 13 residues. Germline values: CDR1 SGHKS, CDR2 YYEKEE (reference sequence). CDR3 bases: TGTGCCAGCATGAATAGCGGGGCCTGGGAGCAGTACTTC. It translates to CASMNSGAWEQYF.

This clonotype showed up just a few times. This chain uses TRBV20-1 with TRBJ2-1; 11 bases are shared with TRBD2. The V segment lost 7 bases and the J segment 0 bases; nucleotides outside the gene matches: 2. The CDR3 has 14 amino acids. CDR1 is DFQATT, CDR2 SNEGSKA, per germline (reference sequence). CDR3 residues: CSVGTSGSYNEQFF. In DNA form, the CDR3 reads TGCAGTGTCGGGACTAGCGGCTCCTACAATGAGCAGTTCTTC.

The V gene is TRBV20-1, the J gene TRBJ2-1; D gene ambiguous. The V gene's germline CDR1 is DFQATT and CDR2 SNEGSKA (reference sequence). The CDR3 extends over 11 amino acids. Trimming left V 3 bases short and J 7 bases short, with 7 bases between. This CDR3 is CSARRRNEQFF. The CDR3 bases are TGCAGTGCTAGGAGGCGGAATGAGCAGTTCTTC.